This T cell receptor beta chain is from a study of blood T cell repertoires in COVID-19. The method was immunoSEQ multiplex PCR; TCRdb's version includes in-frame clones alone and lacks a portion of them. The sample has more than 200,000 clones; about four fifths are singletons. Germline lookup yields CDR1 SGHNT and CDR2 YENEEA. The CDR3 extends over 15 amino acids. With V trimmed by 7 bases and J by 1 base, 8 bases remained unmatched. Two consecutive negative NP/OP PCR tests, clearance, or resolved symptoms defined Cohort 3 recovery. The source of this sequence is a man aged 60 to 69 who had recovered from COVID-19. The chain employs TRBV11-3 and TRBJ1-1; TRBD1 agrees at 8 bases. The sequencing input was PBMCs or T cells enriched from blood (not recorded which). As DNA, the CDR3 is TGTGCCAGCATGGGGGTGACAGGGGAGAACACTGAAGCTTTCTTT. It yields the protein CASMGVTGENTEAFF.